The 23 T cell receptor beta chains listed next were all sequenced from one sample in a study of blood T cells in healthy people across ages. For the second PCR, which ran for about 6 to 11 cycles, a sample-barcoded 5' primer and a J-beta primer mix were used. TCRdb fed the 5' RACE reads into MiXCR, producing one record per CDR3 protein. Among about 1.8 million distinct CDR3 sequences listed, approximately 50% were seen once. What was sequenced was blood. These receptors originate from a woman aged 40 to 50 in good health.

This clonotype was observed a handful of times. This chain joins TRBV6-5 and TRBJ1-2, with 8 bases identical to TRBD1. CDR1 is MNHEY, CDR2 SVGAGI, per germline. V was pared by 6 bases and J by 4 bases, with 7 bases of the junction left unmatched. The CDR3 contains 14 residues. This CDR3 is CASRRQGFSYGYTF. The CDR3 nucleotides are TGTGCCAGCAGAAGACAGGGGTTCAGCTATGGCTACACCTTC.

Note on this clonotype: An end of the junction does not agree with germline; a read error may underlie this. V gene TRBV28 combines with J gene TRBJ2-1; no clear D gene. The CDR3 is 14 residues long. Germline assignment: CDR1 MDHEN and CDR2 SYDVKM. CDR3: CASSPLSSHNEQFF. The CDR3 DNA is TGTGCCAGCAGCCCTCTAAGCTCCCACAATGAGCAGTTCTTC.

This chain uses TRBV12-3 or TRBV12-4 with TRBJ2-1, with D maybe TRBD2 (5 bases). This CDR3 is 14 amino acids long. Trimming removed 10 bases at V and 7 bases at J, with 20 bases between. For the CDR3, the DNA is TGTGCCACCTTCGGGGTCGCAGGTGGGAATGAGCAGTTCTTC. Translated, it gives CATFGVAGGNEQFF.

This chain connects TRBV20-1 to TRBJ2-3, with a weak D call TRBD2 (6 bases). Trimming shortened V by 0 bases and J by 4 bases, and 14 bases separated the two germline ends. The CDR3 runs 15 residues. Germline loops: CDR1 DFQATT, CDR2 SNEGSKA (reference sequence). CDR3 region: CSARDLTSSPDTQYF. In DNA form, the CDR3 reads TGCAGTGCTAGAGATCTCACTAGCTCCCCAGATACGCAGTATTTT.

In this sample, this clonotype turned up a few times. The chain employs TRBV20-1 and TRBJ1-2, with D perhaps TRBD1 (5 bases). Trimming shortened V by 4 bases and J by 0 bases, and 9 bases separated the two germline ends. Germline V CDR1 and CDR2: DFQATT, SNEGSKA (reference sequence). The CDR3 sequence is 13 residues long. The CDR3 coding sequence is TGCAGTGCTACAGGGCAAGCTAACTATGGCTACACCTTC. Translated, it gives CSATGQANYGYTF.

A few counts support this clonotype. The chain combines TRBV5-6 with TRBJ2-1; D tentatively fits TRBD1 or TRBD2 (5 bases each). Trimming shortened V by 4 bases and J by 15 bases, and 17 bases separated the two germline ends. This CDR3 is built from 12 residues. Germline assignment: CDR1 SGHDT and CDR2 YYEEEE. The CDR3 coding sequence is TGTGCCAGCAGCCTAACGCCGGGACCCGCGTTCTTC. It specifies CASSLTPGPAFF. The full variable domain, rest sourced from reference TRBV5-6 and TRBJ2-1, is DAGVTQSPTHLIKTRGQQVTLRCSPKSGHDTVSWYQQALGQGPQFIFQYYEEEERQRGNFPDRFSGHQFPNYSSELNVNALLLGDSALYLCASSLTPGPAFFGPGTRLTVL.

The V call is TRBV20-1, the J call TRBJ2-5; 7 positions agree with TRBD2. Trimming removed 6 bases from V and 4 bases from J; junction bases left unmatched: 17. The CDR3 has 16 amino acids. Germline loops: CDR1 DFQATT, CDR2 SNEGSKA (reference sequence). The CDR3 region is CSAEGVSGANRETQYF. The DNA for the CDR3 is TGCAGTGCGGAGGGAGTGAGCGGGGCGAATAGAGAGACCCAGTACTTC.

V usage is TRBV11-2 and J usage is TRBJ2-4, with a weak D call TRBD1 (6 bases). Gene TRBJ2-7 matches the end of the DNA better, so the J call may be wrong. The CDR3 length is 12 residues. Germline assignment: CDR1 SGHAT and CDR2 FQNNGV. The CDR3 region has the DNA TGTGCCACGAGGACCTCAGGGGACGAGCAGTACTTC. As protein: CATRTSGDEQYF.

The chain couples TRBV5-5 to TRBJ2-3, with D perhaps TRBD2 (6 bases). This CDR3 has 15 amino acids. The ends were cut back, 2 bases at V and 4 bases at J, with 14 bases in the middle. The V gene's germline CDR1 is SGHKS and CDR2 YYEKEE (reference sequence). As DNA, the CDR3 is TGTGCCAGCAGCTTTACAGGAGGGACCCCAGATACGCAGTATTTT. Its translation: CASSFTGGTPDTQYF.

To note about this clonotype: A read error may account for a junction end that differs from germline. The chain joins TRBV13 to TRBJ1-2, with D unresolved. The CDR3 runs 15 residues. Germline V gives CDR1 PRHDT, CDR2 FYEKMQ (reference sequence). The CDR3 here is CASSLGTQSLYGCTF. CDR3 coding DNA: TGTGCCAGCAGCTTAGGTACCCAGAGCCTCTATGGCTGCACCTTC.

This clonotype has more than one count but fewer than ten. V and J are TRBV28 and TRBJ2-1, with a possible D match to TRBD2 (5 bases). The germline CDR1 and CDR2 sequences are MDHEN and SYDVKM. This CDR3 comprises 13 residues. Deletions cut 7 bases from V and 3 bases from J, with 10 bases between. The CDR3 bases are TGTGCCAGCAATAACCGGGACTACAATGAGCAGTTCTTC. Amino acid sequence: CASNNRDYNEQFF.

V is TRBV6-1 and J is TRBJ1-1; the D is unclear. Trimming pared 2 bases from V and 11 bases from J, leaving 12 bases between. CDR1 and CDR2 from the germline V gene are MNHNS and SASEGT. CDR3 length: 12 amino acids. CDR3 DNA sequence: TGTGCCAGCAGTGAAAGTGGCGGGGAGGCTTTCTTT. This sequence encodes CASSESGGEAFF.

The chain couples TRBV9 to TRBJ2-7, with 7 nucleotides matching TRBD1. Per germline, CDR1 SGDLS and CDR2 YYNGEE. The J segment lost 5 bases and the V segment lost 2 bases, leaving 13 bases of the junction unmatched. The CDR3 runs 16 residues. The CDR3 DNA reads as TGTGCCAGCAGCGTTTTACAGGGGCCCTCTTTGGACGAGCAGTACTTC. Translated, it gives CASSVLQGPSLDEQYF.

This chain connects TRBV29-1 to TRBJ2-5; 15 bases are a match to TRBD2. V trimming: 6 bases; J trimming: 7 bases; junction bases outside the gene matches: 12. The CDR3 sequence is 16 residues long. Germline V gene sequence: CDR1 SQVTM, CDR2 ANQGSEA. DNA of the CDR3: TGCAGCGTACTAGGAGGGACTAGCGGGGGGCCGAGGACCCAGTACTTC. Its protein product is CSVLGGTSGGPRTQYF. Supplemented by reference TRBV29-1 and TRBJ2-5, the full variable domain reads SAVISQKPSRDICQRGTSLTIQCQVDSQVTMMFWYRQQPGQSLTLIATANQGSEATYESGFVIDKFPISRPNLTFSTLTVSNMSPEDSSIYLCSVLGGTSGGPRTQYFGPGTRLLVL.

The chain has TRBV27 and TRBJ1-6, with D maybe TRBD1 (5 bases). CDR1 is MNHEY, CDR2 SMNVEV, per germline (reference sequence). The CDR3 loop spans 14 amino acids. Trimming took 7 bases from V and 10 from J, leaving 17 bases between them. CDR3 in DNA: TGTGCCAGCATTCTTGGGGGAAAAGGATCACCCCTCCACTTT. Protein sequence: CASILGGKGSPLHF.

The J gene is TRBJ2-7, the V gene TRBV7-2; 8 nucleotides agree with TRBD1. The CDR3 covers 15 residues. CDR1 and CDR2 (germline): SGHTA, FQGNSA. Trimming cost V 1 base and J 3 bases; bases outside gene matches: 5. The CDR3 spells CASSLGTGRIYEQYF. The DNA of the CDR3 is TGTGCCAGCAGCTTAGGGACAGGGAGGATCTACGAGCAGTACTTC.

J is TRBJ2-7 and V is TRBV11-2; 9 nucleotides align to TRBD1. The germline CDR1 and CDR2 sequences are SGHAT and FQNNGV. Trimming took 6 bases from V and 7 from J; bases not matched to a gene: 16. The CDR3 totals 16 residues. The CDR3 DNA sequence: TGTGCCAGCAGTTCGGAATGGACAGGGGTAAACAATGAGCAGTACTTC. It translates to CASSSEWTGVNNEQYF.

This clonotype was seen only a few times. The V gene is TRBV28, the J gene TRBJ2-1, with D possibly TRBD2 on 7 matching bases. This CDR3 is built from 15 residues. CDR1 is MDHEN and CDR2 is SYDVKM in the germline V gene. V was cut by 2 bases and J by 6 bases, with 14 bases left in between. The CDR3 is CASSLIGGGLNEQFF. The CDR3 nucleotides are TGTGCCAGCAGTTTAATAGGCGGGGGCCTCAATGAGCAGTTCTTC.

The chain recombines TRBV20-1 with TRBJ1-5; D is unresolved. The CDR3 loop spans 15 amino acids. Germline loops: CDR1 DFQATT, CDR2 SNEGSKA (reference sequence). The germline V and J ends were trimmed by 6 bases and 0 bases, with 15 bases remaining between them. The CDR3 DNA follows: TGCAGTGCCTCCGGGAAAGACAATAGCAATCAGCCCCAGCATTTT. It encodes CSASGKDNSNQPQHF.

The chain combines TRBV3-1 with TRBJ2-1; 10 positions match TRBD2. This CDR3 comprises 14 residues. The J segment lost 8 bases and the V segment lost 4 bases, leaving 5 bases of the junction unmatched. Germline CDR1 is LGHDT and CDR2 is YNNKEL (reference sequence). The CDR3 DNA is TGTGCCAGCAGCCCGAGCGGGGGGGCTTATGAGCAGTTCTTC. Its protein is CASSPSGGAYEQFF.

The V gene is TRBV15, the J gene TRBJ2-3; 7 bases align to TRBD2. V shed 2 bases, J shed 8 bases, and the junction held 1 base outside the gene matches. This CDR3 is 12 amino acids long. The germline V gene has CDR1 LNHNV and CDR2 YYDKDF (reference sequence). The CDR3 sequence is CATSRLAGTQYF. The CDR3 DNA is TGTGCCACCAGCAGATTAGCGGGTACGCAGTATTTT. Drawing the rest from reference TRBV15 and TRBJ2-3, the complete variable domain is DAMVIQNPRYQVTQFGKPVTLSCSQTLNHNVMYWYQQKSSQAPKLLFHYYDKDFNNEADTPDNFQSRRPNTSFCFLDIRSPGLGDTAMYLCATSRLAGTQYFGPGTRLTVL.

The genes are TRBV29-1 and TRBJ1-2, with 10 bases fitting TRBD1. The CDR3 consists of 14 residues. V was clipped by 6 bases and J by 12 bases; unmatched bases: 16. Germline V gene data show CDR1 as SQVTM and CDR2 as ANQGSEA. The CDR3 DNA follows: TGCAGCGTCGCCCAGGCGGGACAGGGGATGCCGGACACCTTC. Its translation is CSVAQAGQGMPDTF.

The V gene is TRBV12-3 or TRBV12-4, the J gene TRBJ2-2; TRBD2 matches at 7 bases. This CDR3 comprises 16 residues. Trimming at V came to 3 bases and at J to 1 base, leaving 5 bases not matched to a gene. CDR3 bases: TGTGCCAGCAGTTTTTCGCTAGCGGAGAACACCGGGGAGCTGTTTTTT. It yields the protein CASSFSLAENTGELFF.